The T cell receptor (beta chain) described here comes from a study of T cells after yellow fever vaccination. The CDR3 spans 14 residues. Trimming pared 6 bases from V and 2 bases from J, leaving 11 bases between. Broader study findings: In post-booster samples, most primary-vaccination clones reappeared (approximately 96% CD4, about 91% CD8).

Turning to this clonotype: Its antigen is still unknown.

Production of TCR cDNA was by 5'RACE template switching, which also added a universal primer site and UMIs. TCRdb re-derived calls from the 5' RACE reads in MiXCR, one entry per CDR3 protein. The sample carries hundreds of thousands of distinct CDR3 sequences, about an eighth recorded once. This chain uses TRBV12-3 or TRBV12-4 with TRBJ1-5, with D maybe TRBD1 (5 bases). This TCR came from a man between 18 and 29 years old who received the YFV17D yellow fever vaccine. Sequenced here: CD4+ T cells sorted from PBMCs, sampled 15 days after the yellow fever booster vaccination. In nucleotides, the CDR3 is TGTGCCAGCAGGGGGCTACAGGGCAATCAGCCCCAGCATTTT. It specifies CASRGLQGNQPQHF.